The next 21 T cell receptor beta chains were all read from a single sample in a study of T cell changes during pregnancy in multiple sclerosis. The table came from immunoSEQ multiplex PCR; TCRdb's copy has only in-frame clones and leaves some out. This table has approximately 70,000 clones, 80% to 95% appearing once. The sample consisted of peripheral blood, taken in the second trimester of pregnancy. All receptors come from a female donor with multiple sclerosis, enrolled in a pregnancy study.

The chain joins TRBV19 to TRBJ1-1, with D unresolved. The CDR3 runs 13 residues. V shed 7 bases and J shed 0 bases, with 9 bases lying between them. Germline V gives CDR1 LNHDA, CDR2 SQIVND (reference sequence). The CDR3 spells CASIGGMNTEAFF. CDR3 DNA: TGTGCCAGTATAGGCGGGATGAACACTGAAGCTTTCTTT.

This chain links TRBV18 with TRBJ2-5; D remains unclear. The CDR3 is 15 amino acids. V lost 1 base to trimming and J lost 1 base, with 10 bases between them. Germline CDR1 and CDR2: KGHSH and LQKENI. This CDR3 reads CASSPLASSQETQYF. In DNA form, the CDR3 reads TGTGCCAGCTCACCACTGGCTAGTTCCCAAGAGACCCAGTACTTC.

The chain employs TRBV6-5 and TRBJ2-7; weak D call: TRBD2 (6 bases). The germline gives CDR1 MNHEY, CDR2 SVGAGI. This CDR3 is built from 14 residues. Trimming took 2 bases from V and 2 from J, leaving 10 bases between them. In DNA form, the CDR3 reads TGTGCCAGCAGTTACGCCGCGGGGACCTACGAGCAGTACTTC. Protein product: CASSYAAGTYEQYF.

The count of this clone is one. This chain joins TRBV5-4 and TRBJ2-7; possible D gene TRBD2, 5 bases. The CDR3 totals 13 residues. CDR1 and CDR2 from the germline V gene are SGHNT and YYREEE (reference sequence). Trimming left V 3 bases short and J 5 bases short, with 12 bases between. The CDR3 DNA follows: TGTGCCAGCAGCTGGACTCCGTCCGACGAGCAGTACTTC. Amino acids: CASSWTPSDEQYF. The variable domain in full, completed from reference TRBV5-4 and TRBJ2-7, reads ETGVTQSPTHLIKTRGQQVTLRCSSQSGHNTVSWYQQALGQGPQFIFQYYREEENGRGNFPPRFSGLQFPNYSSELNVNALELDDSALYLCASSWTPSDEQYFGPGTRLTVT.

The chain joins TRBV9 to TRBJ1-1; D might be TRBD1 (5 bases). The CDR3 loop spans 15 amino acids. Trimming stripped 4 bases from V and 11 bases from J, with 24 bases between. The germline V gene has CDR1 SGDLS and CDR2 YYNGEE. CDR3: CASSPRVGGSPVAFF. The CDR3, as DNA: TGTGCCAGCAGCCCCAGGGTAGGTGGGTCCCCCGTCGCTTTCTTT.

There are a few counts of this clone. The V gene is TRBV5-1, the J gene TRBJ1-1, with 7 bases fitting TRBD1. From germline, CDR1 is SGHRS and CDR2 YFSETQ. V was clipped by 4 bases and J by 5 bases; unmatched bases: 8. The CDR3 is 14 amino acids. The CDR3 DNA follows: TGCGCCAGCAGCCAAGGACAGGAGCAGACTGAAGCTTTCTTT. Translation gives CASSQGQEQTEAFF.

V gene TRBV6-6 combines with J gene TRBJ2-7; 8 bases fit TRBD2. V was clipped by 7 bases and J by 2 bases; unmatched bases: 7. The CDR3 totals 14 residues. In germline, CDR1 is MNHNY, CDR2 SVGAGI (reference sequence). Here the CDR3 reads CASNLAGGTYEQYF. In DNA, the CDR3 is TGTGCCAGCAACCTGGCGGGAGGCACCTACGAGCAGTACTTC.

This sequence joins TRBV7-7 and TRBJ2-3; 8 bases line up with TRBD2. The germline CDR1 and CDR2 sequences are SSHAT and FNYEAQ (reference sequence). The CDR3 loop spans 18 amino acids. With V trimmed by 1 base and J by 0 bases, 9 bases remained unmatched. DNA of the CDR3: TGTGCCAGCAGCTTAGGAGGTAGCGGGATTGCTAGCACAGATACGCAGTATTTT. Its protein product is CASSLGGSGIASTDTQYF. Full variable domain (rest looked up from reference TRBV7-7 and TRBJ2-3): GAGVSQSPRYKVTKRGQDVTLRCDPISSHATLYWYQQALGQGPEFLTYFNYEAQPDKSGLPSDRFSAERPEGSISTLTIQRTEQRDSAMYRCASSLGGSGIASTDTQYFGPGTRLTVL.

The chain joins TRBV7-6 to TRBJ2-1; 7 bases are a match to TRBD1. Germline values: CDR1 SGHVS, CDR2 FNYEAQ. The CDR3 runs 17 residues. Trimming took 1 base from V and 0 from J; bases not matched to a gene: 6. This CDR3 is CASSLGMGQSSYNEQFF. For the CDR3, the DNA is TGTGCCAGCAGCTTAGGGATGGGACAGAGCTCCTACAATGAGCAGTTCTTC. The variable domain in full, completed from reference TRBV7-6 and TRBJ2-1, reads GAGVSQSPRYKVTKRGQDVALRCDPISGHVSLYWYRQALGQGPEFLTYFNYEAQQDKSGLPNDRFSAERPEGSISTLTIQRTEQRDSAMYRCASSLGMGQSSYNEQFFGPGTRLTVL.

The CDR3 region is CASSSEPRGTSGSTDTQYF. DNA of the CDR3: TGTGCCAGCAGCTCGGAACCCCGAGGGACTAGCGGATCCACAGATACGCAGTATTTT. The rearrangement joins TRBV7-3 to TRBJ2-3; 11 bases align to TRBD2. The ends lost 4 bases at V and 2 bases at J; junction bases unmatched: 14. CDR1 is SGHTA and CDR2 is FQGTGA in the germline V gene. This CDR3 spans 19 amino acids.

The chain is built from TRBV4-3 and TRBJ1-2, with D maybe TRBD1 (5 bases). The CDR3 sequence is 16 residues long. Germline V gives CDR1 LGHNA, CDR2 YSLEER. V shed 0 bases and J shed 4 bases, with 15 bases lying between them. The CDR3 region is CASSQDRGLSGYGYTF. The CDR3 coding sequence is TGCGCCAGCAGCCAAGATAGGGGACTCTCGGGCTATGGCTACACCTTC.

The genes are TRBV28 and TRBJ1-6, with 9 bases aligning to TRBD1. The CDR3 length is 15 residues. Germline V gives CDR1 MDHEN, CDR2 SYDVKM. J was trimmed by 7 bases and V by 7 bases; bases with no gene match: 8. The CDR3 DNA follows: TGTGCCAGCACCATAAGAGGGACAGGGAATTCACCCCTCCACTTT. Protein: CASTIRGTGNSPLHF. The whole variable domain, remainder taken from reference TRBV28 and TRBJ1-6, is DVKVTQSSRYLVKRTGEKVFLECVQDMDHENMFWYRQDPGLGLRLIYFSYDVKMKEKGDIPEGYSVSREKKERFSLILESASTNQTSMYLCASTIRGTGNSPLHFGNGTRLTVT.

The V and J genes are TRBV2 and TRBJ1-5; D unclear. The CDR3 totals 14 residues. V was clipped by 4 bases and J by 4 bases, with 11 bases between them. Germline lookup yields CDR1 SNHLY and CDR2 FYNNEI. The CDR3 reads CASSVNQANQPQHF. The CDR3 DNA reads as TGTGCCAGCAGTGTTAATCAGGCGAATCAGCCCCAGCATTTT.

The rearrangement joins TRBV10-3 to TRBJ1-5, with 7 bases matching TRBD1. V was clipped by 1 base and J by 6 bases; unmatched bases: 3. The CDR3 length is 14 residues. Germline V gives CDR1 ENHRY, CDR2 SYGVKD. The CDR3 reads CAISEFTGAQPQHF. Here the CDR3 DNA reads TGTGCCATCAGTGAGTTTACAGGGGCTCAGCCCCAGCATTTT.

This chain links TRBV15 with TRBJ1-5; weak D call: TRBD1 (5 bases). V lost 7 bases and J 0 bases, leaving 13 bases between the germline ends. The CDR3 has 15 amino acids. Per germline, CDR1 LNHNV and CDR2 YYDKDF (reference sequence). CDR3 sequence: CATNRQRTSNQPQHF. In DNA, the CDR3 is TGTGCCACCAATCGACAGAGGACTAGCAATCAGCCCCAGCATTTT.

This rearrangement joins TRBV11-2 to TRBJ2-7, with D unclear. The germline CDR1 and CDR2 sequences are SGHAT and FQNNGV. The CDR3 runs to 16 residues. V lost 1 base and J 0 bases, leaving 13 bases between the germline ends. CDR3: CASSLGPGMSSYEQYF. The DNA for the CDR3 is TGTGCCAGCAGCTTAGGCCCGGGTATGAGCTCCTACGAGCAGTACTTC.

The V call is TRBV4-1, the J call TRBJ2-1; 7 bases match TRBD1. V dropped 4 bases and J dropped 3; count of bases not matched to a gene: 0. The CDR3 consists of 13 residues. Germline V CDR1 and CDR2: MGHRA, YSYEKL. CDR3 sequence reads: CASSRDSYNEQFF. The DNA of the CDR3 is TGCGCCAGCAGCCGGGACAGCTACAATGAGCAGTTCTTC.

The rearrangement links TRBV30 to TRBJ2-3, with D unclear. Trimming removed 5 bases from V and 2 bases from J, with 14 bases in between. CDR1 is GTSNPN, CDR2 SVGIG, per germline (reference sequence). This CDR3 has 14 amino acids. This CDR3 reads CAWVSSPNTDTQYF. For the CDR3, the DNA is TGTGCCTGGGTGTCTTCTCCTAACACAGATACGCAGTATTTT.

The J gene is TRBJ2-7, the V gene TRBV5-6, with a possible D match to TRBD2 (5 bases). Looked up from germline, CDR1 is SGHDT and CDR2 is YYEEEE. This CDR3 spans 14 amino acids. Between the trimmed V and J ends, which lost 4 bases and 0 bases, there was a span of 11 bases. Here the CDR3 DNA reads TGTGCCAGCAGCGTTTTAGGGAGCTCCTACGAGCAGTACTTC. It translates to CASSVLGSSYEQYF.

This chain links TRBV5-5 with TRBJ1-4, with D uncertain. V shed 2 bases and J shed 8 bases, with 10 bases lying between them. The CDR3 has 13 residues. Germline V gene lookup returns CDR1 SGHKS and CDR2 YYEKEE (reference sequence). The CDR3 coding sequence is TGTGCCAGCAGCTTCCCCACTATGGAAAAACTGTTTTTT. Translating gives CASSFPTMEKLFF. Based on the CDR3 plus reference TRBV5-5 and TRBJ1-4, the full variable domain is DAGVTQSPTHLIKTRGQQVTLRCSPISGHKSVSWYQQVLGQGPQFIFQYYEKEERGRGNFPDRFSARQFPNYSSELNVNALLLGDSALYLCASSFPTMEKLFFGSGTQLSVL.

J is TRBJ2-1 and V is TRBV10-1; a weak D match, TRBD2 (5 bases). In germline, CDR1 is WNHNN, CDR2 SYGVQD (reference sequence). The germline V and J ends were trimmed by 3 bases and 0 bases, with 12 bases remaining between them. CDR3 length equals 16 residues. The CDR3 DNA reads as TGCGCCAGCAGTGATGGTAGCGCCGGCTCCTACAATGAGCAGTTCTTC. As protein: CASSDGSAGSYNEQFF.